Below are 18 T cell receptor beta chains sequenced from a single sample in a study of blood T cell repertoires in COVID-19. Assay: immunoSEQ multiplex PCR; the TCRdb copy retains only in-frame clones and omits some. The profile shows around 200,000 clones, roughly 83% of them singletons. The sequenced material came from peripheral blood. These receptors originate from a woman aged 40-49 years with COVID-19, enrolled during active disease.

The chain joins TRBV27 to TRBJ1-1, with 7 bases aligning to TRBD1. After removal of 4 bases from V and 11 bases from J, the junction contained 13 bases not matched to a gene. There are 14 residues in the CDR3. CDR1 MNHEY and CDR2 SMNVEV come from the germline V gene (reference sequence). CDR3 sequence reads: CASSSIWDSQRAFF. CDR3 nucleotides: TGTGCCAGCAGTTCCATTTGGGACAGTCAAAGGGCTTTCTTT.

CDR3 sequence (DNA): TGTGCCAGCAGCTTTGACAGGGGGATGGTGAATGAGCAGTTCTTC. It encodes CASSFDRGMVNEQFF. This sequence joins TRBV7-3 and TRBJ2-1, with 9 bases aligning to TRBD1. After removal of 3 bases from V and 7 bases from J, the junction contained 7 bases not matched to a gene. This CDR3 has 15 amino acids. Germline CDR1 reads SGHTA; CDR2 reads FQGTGA.

The chain employs TRBV19 and TRBJ1-5, with D maybe TRBD1 (6 bases). The V and J ends lost 5 bases and 4 bases respectively, with 6 bases between them. Germline lookup yields CDR1 LNHDA and CDR2 SQIVND (reference sequence). There are 12 residues in the CDR3. The CDR3 loop is CASSGQNQPQHF. The CDR3 DNA follows: TGTGCCAGTAGTGGACAGAATCAGCCCCAGCATTTT. Drawing the rest from reference TRBV19 and TRBJ1-5, the complete variable domain is DGGITQSPKYLFRKEGQNVTLSCEQNLNHDAMYWYRQDPGQGLRLIYYSQIVNDFQKGDIAEGYSVSREKKESFPLTVTSAQKNPTAFYLCASSGQNQPQHFGDGTRLSIL.

The chain has TRBV5-4 and TRBJ2-2, with D tentatively TRBD1 (5 bases). CDR1 is SGHNT and CDR2 is YYREEE in the germline V gene (reference sequence). The CDR3 extends over 15 amino acids. V was clipped by 3 bases and J by 8 bases, with 17 bases between them. The CDR3 spells CASSSPDSWVGELFF. CDR3 bases: TGTGCCAGCAGCTCTCCAGACAGCTGGGTTGGGGAGCTGTTTTTT.

The CDR3: CSARLAGGPGGELFF. In nucleotides, the CDR3 is TGCAGCGCTAGACTAGCGGGAGGGCCGGGCGGGGAGCTGTTTTTT. The gene calls are TRBV29-1 and TRBJ2-2; 14 nucleotides agree with TRBD2. The V gene end was trimmed by 7 bases and the J gene end by 7 bases; junction bases not matched to a gene: 8. The CDR3 sequence is 15 residues long. Germline-derived CDR1 and CDR2 are SQVTM and ANQGSEA.

V and J are TRBV28 and TRBJ2-1, with D possibly being TRBD1 (6 bases). Germline V gene lookup returns CDR1 MDHEN and CDR2 SYDVKM. This CDR3 is 12 amino acids long. V was shortened by 7 bases and J by 10 bases, with 14 bases between the two germline ends. CDR3 DNA sequence: TGTGCCAGCACCTTGCAGGGGCGCGAGCAGTTCTTC. It translates to CASTLQGREQFF. The full variable domain, in which reference TRBV28 and TRBJ2-1 provide the parts outside the CDR3, is DVKVTQSSRYLVKRTGEKVFLECVQDMDHENMFWYRQDPGLGLRLIYFSYDVKMKEKGDIPEGYSVSREKKERFSLILESASTNQTSMYLCASTLQGREQFFGPGTRLTVL.

Only a few counts were recorded for this clone. The chain couples TRBV19 to TRBJ1-5, with a possible D match to TRBD1 (5 bases). Trimming pared 3 bases from V and 3 bases from J, leaving 12 bases between. CDR1 and CDR2 from the germline V gene are LNHDA and SQIVND (reference sequence). The CDR3 is 15 amino acids. The chain's CDR3 is CASSISGIPNQPQHF. Here the CDR3 DNA reads TGTGCCAGTAGTATTTCAGGGATCCCCAATCAGCCCCAGCATTTT. Together with reference TRBV19 and TRBJ1-5, the CDR3 gives the full variable domain: DGGITQSPKYLFRKEGQNVTLSCEQNLNHDAMYWYRQDPGQGLRLIYYSQIVNDFQKGDIAEGYSVSREKKESFPLTVTSAQKNPTAFYLCASSISGIPNQPQHFGDGTRLSIL.

V usage is TRBV2 and J usage is TRBJ2-7; 9 nucleotides agree with TRBD1. Trimming removed 10 bases from V and 0 bases from J; junction bases left unmatched: 7. The germline CDR1 and CDR2 sequences are SNHLY and FYNNEI. This CDR3 contains 14 residues. The DNA for the CDR3 is TGTGCCACCTCACAGGGGGCCCCCTCCTACGAGCAGTACTTC. It codes for CATSQGAPSYEQYF.

For this clone: One end of the junction fails to match germline, which may point to a read error. The V gene is TRBV14, the J gene TRBJ2-2; a weak D match, TRBD2 (6 bases). Germline lookup yields CDR1 SGHDN and CDR2 FVKESK. The CDR3 loop spans 15 amino acids. This CDR3 reads CASSLRTIEHRGAVF. CDR3 DNA: TGTGCCAGCAGCCTCCGGACTATCGAACACCGGGGAGCTGTTTTT.

This clone showed up just a few times. V gene TRBV2 combines with J gene TRBJ1-5; a possible D gene is TRBD1 (5 bases). The length of the CDR3 is 13 residues. The germline V gene has CDR1 SNHLY and CDR2 FYNNEI. Trimming left V 2 bases short and J 9 bases short, with 11 bases between. The DNA for the CDR3 is TGTGCCAGCAGTGAATCCGGGAGGGGGCCCCAGCATTTT. It is translated as CASSESGRGPQHF.

The V gene is TRBV10-3, the J gene TRBJ1-2, with TRBD1 identical over 7 bases. Germline V gene sequence: CDR1 ENHRY, CDR2 SYGVKD. The V and J ends lost 7 bases and 3 bases, in that order; junction bases with no gene match: 14. This CDR3 spans 16 amino acids. Here the CDR3 reads CAIKSVRGAGDYGYTF. For the CDR3, the DNA is TGTGCCATCAAGTCAGTCAGGGGGGCTGGGGACTATGGCTACACCTTC.

The chain combines TRBV27 with TRBJ2-7, with 10 bases matching TRBD1. The V segment lost 5 bases and the J segment 3 bases; nucleotides outside the gene matches: 10. Per the germline V gene, CDR1 is MNHEY and CDR2 is SMNVEV (reference sequence). CDR3 length: 16 amino acids. The CDR3 nucleotides are TGTGCCAGCAGTCGACCCTGGGACAGGGGACACTACGAGCAGTACTTC. This gives the protein CASSRPWDRGHYEQYF.

The genes are TRBV25-1 and TRBJ1-5, with 7 bases lining up with TRBD1. V shed 4 bases, J shed 3 bases, and the junction held 3 bases outside the gene matches. This CDR3 has 14 residues. The germline V gene has CDR1 MGHDK and CDR2 SYGVNS. DNA of the CDR3: TGTGCCAGCAGTGCAGGGGGTTCCAATCAGCCCCAGCATTTT. This codes for CASSAGGSNQPQHF.

The chain has TRBV9 and TRBJ2-7; no clear D gene. This CDR3 is built from 14 residues. Germline assignment: CDR1 SGDLS and CDR2 YYNGEE. The V and J ends lost 2 bases and 3 bases respectively, with 12 bases between them. CDR3 residues: CASSVKSPGYEQYF. CDR3 sequence (DNA): TGTGCCAGCAGCGTTAAATCTCCCGGCTACGAGCAGTACTTC.

The chain is built from TRBV6-2 or TRBV6-3 and TRBJ1-5, with 11 bases aligning to TRBD1. The V and J ends lost 0 bases and 6 bases, in that order; junction bases with no gene match: 7. The CDR3 sequence is 17 residues long. Germline V gives CDR1 MNHEY, CDR2 SVGEGT. The chain's CDR3 is CASSYSYGQGAGQPQHF. The CDR3 DNA is TGTGCCAGCAGTTACTCCTATGGACAGGGGGCTGGTCAGCCCCAGCATTTT.

The gene calls are TRBV11-2 and TRBJ1-4, with D hard to call. Germline CDR1 SGHAT, CDR2 FQNNGV. This CDR3 spans 15 amino acids. Trimming took 10 bases from V and 8 from J, leaving 23 bases between them. CDR3 sequence: CATSLVMGSSEKLFF. The DNA of the CDR3 is TGTGCCACCTCCCTGGTCATGGGCTCTAGCGAAAAACTGTTTTTT.

The chain carries TRBV6-4 and TRBJ2-1, with D perhaps matching TRBD2 (5 bases). The CDR3 has 13 residues. V was clipped by 2 bases and J by 3 bases, with 5 bases between them. Germline V lookup: CDR1 MRHNA, CDR2 SNTAGT. The chain's CDR3 is CASSDRDYNEQFF. DNA of the CDR3: TGTGCCAGCAGTGACCGGGACTACAATGAGCAGTTCTTC.

The rearrangement joins TRBV21-1 to TRBJ2-4; the table's D call of TRBD1 was not tested on the DNA. TRBV21-1 corresponds to a pseudogene. The CDR3 runs 19 residues. The CDR3 region has the DNA TGTGCCAGCAGCAAAGGGGGACAGGCCCCAGGGCTAGCCAAAAACATTCAGTACTTC. It codes for CASSKGGQAPGLAKNIQYF.